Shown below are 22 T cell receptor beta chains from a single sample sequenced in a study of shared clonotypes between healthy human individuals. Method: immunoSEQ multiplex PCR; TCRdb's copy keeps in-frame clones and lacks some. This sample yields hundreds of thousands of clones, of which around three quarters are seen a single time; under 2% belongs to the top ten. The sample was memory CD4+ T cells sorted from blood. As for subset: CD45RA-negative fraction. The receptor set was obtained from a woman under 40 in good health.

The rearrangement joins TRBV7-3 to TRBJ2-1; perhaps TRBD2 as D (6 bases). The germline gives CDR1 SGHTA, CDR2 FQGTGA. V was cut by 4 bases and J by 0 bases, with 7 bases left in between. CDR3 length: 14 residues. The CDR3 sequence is CASSSSASYNEQFF. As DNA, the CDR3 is TGTGCCAGCAGCTCTAGCGCCTCCTACAATGAGCAGTTCTTC.

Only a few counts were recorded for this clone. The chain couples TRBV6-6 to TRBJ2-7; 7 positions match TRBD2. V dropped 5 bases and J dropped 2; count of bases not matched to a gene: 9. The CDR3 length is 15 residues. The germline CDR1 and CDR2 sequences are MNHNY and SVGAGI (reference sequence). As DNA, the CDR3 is TGTGCCAGCAGTCCCACGCCTAGCGGACCCTACGAGCAGTACTTC. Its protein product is CASSPTPSGPYEQYF.

The CDR3 here is CASSLDASGIREQFF. The CDR3 nucleotides read TGTGCCAGCAGCTTAGATGCTAGCGGGATCCGAGAGCAGTTCTTC. The gene calls are TRBV7-3 and TRBJ2-1; 9 positions agree with TRBD2. Germline CDR1 is SGHTA and CDR2 is FQGTGA. After removal of 2 bases from V and 10 bases from J, the junction contained 9 bases not matched to a gene. The CDR3 is made up of 15 amino acids.

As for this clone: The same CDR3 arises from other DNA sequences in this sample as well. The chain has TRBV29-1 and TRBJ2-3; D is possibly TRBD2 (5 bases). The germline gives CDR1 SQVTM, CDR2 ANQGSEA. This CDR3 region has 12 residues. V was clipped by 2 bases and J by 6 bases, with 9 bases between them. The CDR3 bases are TGCAGCGTTGAAAGGGAGACCGATACGCAGTATTTT. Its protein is CSVERETDTQYF.

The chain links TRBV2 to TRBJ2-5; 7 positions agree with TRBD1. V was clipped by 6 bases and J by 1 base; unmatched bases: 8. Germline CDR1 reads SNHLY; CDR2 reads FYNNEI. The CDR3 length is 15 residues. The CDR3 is CASSGQGTAQETQYF. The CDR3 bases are TGTGCCAGCAGCGGCCAAGGGACAGCCCAAGAGACCCAGTACTTC.

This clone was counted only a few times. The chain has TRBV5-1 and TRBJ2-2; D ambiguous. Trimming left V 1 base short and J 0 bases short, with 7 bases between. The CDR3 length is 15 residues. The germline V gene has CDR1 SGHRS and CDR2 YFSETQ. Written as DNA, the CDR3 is TGCGCCAGCAGCTTGATGAGAGCGAACACCGGGGAGCTGTTTTTT. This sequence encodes CASSLMRANTGELFF.

CDR3 DNA: TGTGCCAGCAGCCCCCGGGCCGGAGGGAACGAGCAGTACTTC. Translating gives CASSPRAGGNEQYF. The genes are TRBV9 and TRBJ2-7, with D possibly TRBD2 on 6 matching bases. This CDR3 is 14 amino acids long. The V gene lost 4 bases and the J gene lost 5 bases, with 16 bases spanning the gap. CDR1 SGDLS and CDR2 YYNGEE come from the germline V gene.

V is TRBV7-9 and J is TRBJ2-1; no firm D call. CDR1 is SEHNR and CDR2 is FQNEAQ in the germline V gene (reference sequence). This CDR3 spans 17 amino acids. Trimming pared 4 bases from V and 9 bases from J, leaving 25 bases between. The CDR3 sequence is CASSSPGRLLAVGEQFF. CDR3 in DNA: TGTGCCAGCAGCTCTCCCGGAAGGCTACTGGCGGTGGGTGAGCAGTTCTTC.

The CDR3 DNA reads as TGTGCCACTTCCGGGGGGCGCATGGGCAATCAGCCCCAGCATTTT. This sequence encodes CATSGGRMGNQPQHF. The chain couples TRBV28 to TRBJ1-5; maybe TRBD1 (6 bases). The CDR3 contains 15 residues. CDR1 MDHEN and CDR2 SYDVKM come from the germline V gene. The V gene lost 10 bases and the J gene lost 2 bases, with 18 bases spanning the gap.

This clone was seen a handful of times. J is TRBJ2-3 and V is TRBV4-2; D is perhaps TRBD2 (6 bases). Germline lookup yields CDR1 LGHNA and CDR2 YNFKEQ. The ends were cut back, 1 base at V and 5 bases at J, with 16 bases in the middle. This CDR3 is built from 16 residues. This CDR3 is CASSQGQPRGGDTQYF. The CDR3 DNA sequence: TGTGCCAGCAGCCAAGGGCAGCCGCGGGGTGGAGATACGCAGTATTTT.

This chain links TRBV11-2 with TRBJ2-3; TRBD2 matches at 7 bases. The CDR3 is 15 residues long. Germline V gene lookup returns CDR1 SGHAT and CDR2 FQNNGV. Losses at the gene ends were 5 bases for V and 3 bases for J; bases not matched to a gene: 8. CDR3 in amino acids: CASSARWGGTDTQYF. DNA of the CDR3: TGTGCCAGCAGCGCACGCTGGGGGGGTACAGATACGCAGTATTTT.

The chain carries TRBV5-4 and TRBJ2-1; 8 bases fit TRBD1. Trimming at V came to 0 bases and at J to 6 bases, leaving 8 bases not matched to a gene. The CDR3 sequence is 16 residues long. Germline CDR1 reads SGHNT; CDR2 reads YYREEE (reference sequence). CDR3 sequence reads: CASSLGGDRLGNEQFF. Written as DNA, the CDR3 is TGTGCCAGCAGCTTGGGAGGGGACAGGTTAGGCAATGAGCAGTTCTTC.

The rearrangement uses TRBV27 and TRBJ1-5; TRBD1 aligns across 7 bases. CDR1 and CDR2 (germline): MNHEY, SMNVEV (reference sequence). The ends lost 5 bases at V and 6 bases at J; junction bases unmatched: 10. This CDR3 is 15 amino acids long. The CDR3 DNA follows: TGTGCCAGCAGTGTCCTAGGGGGCTCGGGTCAGCCCCAGCATTTT. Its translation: CASSVLGGSGQPQHF.

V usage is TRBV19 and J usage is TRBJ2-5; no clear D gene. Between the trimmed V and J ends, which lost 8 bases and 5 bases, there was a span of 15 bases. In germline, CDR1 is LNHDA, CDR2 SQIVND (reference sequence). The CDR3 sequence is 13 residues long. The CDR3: CASRPNGRETQYF. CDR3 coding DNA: TGTGCCAGTCGTCCTAACGGGCGCGAGACCCAGTACTTC.

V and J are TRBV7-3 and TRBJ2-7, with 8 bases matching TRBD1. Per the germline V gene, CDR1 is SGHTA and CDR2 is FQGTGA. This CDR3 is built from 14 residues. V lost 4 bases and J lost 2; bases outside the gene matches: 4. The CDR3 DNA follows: TGTGCCAGCAGCTCGACAGGGGTACCCTACGAGCAGTACTTC. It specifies CASSSTGVPYEQYF.

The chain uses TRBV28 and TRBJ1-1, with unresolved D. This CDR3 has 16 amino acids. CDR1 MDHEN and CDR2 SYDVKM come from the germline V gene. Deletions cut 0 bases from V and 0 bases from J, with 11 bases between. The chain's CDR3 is CASSLWGMGMNTEAFF. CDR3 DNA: TGTGCCAGCAGTTTATGGGGGATGGGGATGAACACTGAAGCTTTCTTT.

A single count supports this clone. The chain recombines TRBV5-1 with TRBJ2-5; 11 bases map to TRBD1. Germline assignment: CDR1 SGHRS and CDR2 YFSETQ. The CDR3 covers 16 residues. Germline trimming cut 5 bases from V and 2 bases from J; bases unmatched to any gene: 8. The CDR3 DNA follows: TGCGCCAGCAGACTAGGGACAGGGGGGCTTCAAGAGACCCAGTACTTC. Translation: CASRLGTGGLQETQYF.

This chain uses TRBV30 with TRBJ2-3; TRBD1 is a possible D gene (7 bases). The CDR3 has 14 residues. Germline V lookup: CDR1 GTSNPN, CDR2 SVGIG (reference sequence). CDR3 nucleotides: TGTGTATCTGGGGGGACAGTCAGCACAGATACGCAGTATTTT. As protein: CVSGGTVSTDTQYF.

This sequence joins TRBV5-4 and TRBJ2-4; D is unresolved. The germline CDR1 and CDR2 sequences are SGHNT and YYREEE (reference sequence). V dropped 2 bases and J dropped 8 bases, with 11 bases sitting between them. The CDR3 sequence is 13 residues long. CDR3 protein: CASSFWNSDIQYF. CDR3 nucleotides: TGTGCCAGCAGCTTTTGGAATTCGGACATTCAGTACTTC.

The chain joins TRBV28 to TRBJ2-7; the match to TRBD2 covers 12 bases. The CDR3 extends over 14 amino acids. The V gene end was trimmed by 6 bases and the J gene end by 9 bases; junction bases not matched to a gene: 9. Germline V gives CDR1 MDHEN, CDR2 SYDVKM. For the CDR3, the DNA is TGTGCCAGCAGACCTGGACTAGCGGGATCTCTGCAGTACTTC. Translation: CASRPGLAGSLQYF.

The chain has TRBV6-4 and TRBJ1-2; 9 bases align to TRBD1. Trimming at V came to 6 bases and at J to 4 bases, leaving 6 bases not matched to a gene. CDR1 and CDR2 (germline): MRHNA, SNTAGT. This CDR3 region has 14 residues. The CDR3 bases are TGTGCCAGCAGCAGACAGGGGGACGGCTATGGCTACACCTTC. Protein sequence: CASSRQGDGYGYTF.

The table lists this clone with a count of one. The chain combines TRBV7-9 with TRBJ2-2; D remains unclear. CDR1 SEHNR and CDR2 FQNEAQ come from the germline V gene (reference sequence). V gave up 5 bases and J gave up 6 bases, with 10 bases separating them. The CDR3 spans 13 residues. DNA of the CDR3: TGTGCCAGCAGCCCCCCTAGTGCCGGGGAGCTGTTTTTT. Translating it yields CASSPPSAGELFF.